This TCR beta chain was observed in a study of cytomegalovirus exposure and HLA in healthy donors. Notes on the study in general: It is likely that the observed cluster of highly shared sequence variants was a sequencing artifact. Being productive about 87% or about 30% of the time was typical of most TCR beta V segments in an earlier analysis.

Germline lookup yields CDR1 SGHRS and CDR2 YFSETQ. Trimming removed 0 bases from V and 0 bases from J, with 3 bases in between. This CDR3 spans 14 amino acids. This clone has more than one count but fewer than ten. The antigen remains undetermined. The PCR contained 60 Vbeta and 13 Jbeta primers. Data came from immunoSEQ multiplex PCR; TCRdb stores just in-frame clones and leaves some out. The table includes more than 95,000 clones, 55% to 75% detected once. The receptor was derived from a man in his 60s in good health and CMV-seronegative. This rearrangement joins TRBV5-1 to TRBJ1-4, with D unresolved. Sequenced material: PBMCs. The CDR3 loop is CASSLGATNEKLFF. The CDR3 region has the DNA TGCGCCAGCAGCTTGGGAGCAACTAATGAAAAACTGTTTTTT.